This T cell receptor (beta chain) was captured by sequencing in a study of shared clonotypes between healthy human individuals. Study-level background: Ranging from 18 to 49 in age, donors were a couple of women and three men. Overall study findings and caveats: Clonotype sharing among donors was expected to depend on sequencing depth.

Sequencing used immunoSEQ multiplex PCR; TCRdb keeps in-frame clones, though not all of them. The sample consists of a few million clones, about 94% of them appearing once. CD8 cells classed as naive were CD45RO-negative and positively selected for CCR7, excluding terminally differentiated effector memory CD45RA+ cells. Donors, healthy HIV-negative adults, lacked recent acute infections or vaccinations. Turning to this clone: Its antigen remains unidentified.

V was shortened by 1 base and J by 2 bases, with 13 bases between the two germline ends. The germline gives CDR1 SEHNR, CDR2 FQNEAQ (reference sequence). The CDR3 runs 16 residues. The sample was naive CD8+ T cells from PBMCs. The TCR was taken from a young man in good health. Some clones in this sample may be carry-over from other donors' samples. The rearrangement joins TRBV7-9 to TRBJ2-3; TRBD2 might be the D (7 bases). The DNA of the CDR3 is TGTGCCAGCAGCTTAGACGAAGGGGGGGTCACAGATACGCAGTATTTT. It encodes CASSLDEGGVTDTQYF.